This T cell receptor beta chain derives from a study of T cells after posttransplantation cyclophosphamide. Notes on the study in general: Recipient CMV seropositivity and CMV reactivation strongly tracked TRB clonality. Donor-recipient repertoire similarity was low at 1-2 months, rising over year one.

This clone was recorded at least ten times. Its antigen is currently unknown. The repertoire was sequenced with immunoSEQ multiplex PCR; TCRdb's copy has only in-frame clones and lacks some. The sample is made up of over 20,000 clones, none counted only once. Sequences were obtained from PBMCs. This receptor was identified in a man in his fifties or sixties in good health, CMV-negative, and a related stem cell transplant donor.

The CDR3 loop reads CASSPNHGQGNQPQHF. CDR3 DNA sequence: TGTGCCAGCAGCCCGAACCACGGACAGGGGAACCAGCCCCAGCATTTT. V and J are TRBV7-8 and TRBJ1-5; 9 bases agree with TRBD1. Germline CDR1 is SGHVS and CDR2 is FQNEAQ. This CDR3 contains 16 residues. Losses at the gene ends were 5 bases for V and 7 bases for J; bases not matched to a gene: 12.